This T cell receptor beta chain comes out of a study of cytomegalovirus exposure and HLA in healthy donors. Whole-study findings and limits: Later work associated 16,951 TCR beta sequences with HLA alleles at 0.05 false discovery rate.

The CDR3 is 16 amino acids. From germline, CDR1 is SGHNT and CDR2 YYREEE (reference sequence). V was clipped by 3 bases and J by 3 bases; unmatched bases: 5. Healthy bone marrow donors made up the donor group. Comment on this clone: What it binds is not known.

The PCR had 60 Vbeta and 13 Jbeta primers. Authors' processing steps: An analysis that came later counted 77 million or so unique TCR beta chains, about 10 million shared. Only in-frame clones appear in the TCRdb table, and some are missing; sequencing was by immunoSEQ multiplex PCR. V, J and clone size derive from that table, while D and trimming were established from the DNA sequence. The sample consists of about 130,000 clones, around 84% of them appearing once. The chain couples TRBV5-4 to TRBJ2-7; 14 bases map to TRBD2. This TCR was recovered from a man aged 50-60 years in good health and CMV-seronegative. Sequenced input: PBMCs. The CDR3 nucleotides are TGTGCCAGCAGCTCGCCCGGGACTAGCGGGGGCTACGAGCAGTACTTC. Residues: CASSSPGTSGGYEQYF.